These 20 T cell receptor beta chains share one sample of origin, sequenced in a study of beta chain features in type 1 diabetes. Points from the study as a whole: All four CD4+ subsets from Type 1 diabetes patients carried moderately but significantly shorter TCRB CDR3s.

The authors reverse transcribed all of the isolated RNA, so sequencing captured expressed TCRB transcripts. TCRdb's copy holds only in-frame clones and misses some; the assay was immunoSEQ multiplex PCR. This sample has 550,000 to 850,000 clones, with roughly 12% found just once. These TCRs' antigens remain unknown. Input material: naive CD4+ T cells from blood. These receptors were taken from a man younger than 30 with type 1 diabetes.

This clone was counted only a few times. The rearrangement joins TRBV7-2 to TRBJ2-7; TRBD2 might be the D (6 bases). Germline V CDR1 and CDR2: SGHTA, FQGNSA. The CDR3 covers 17 residues. V was pared by 1 base and J by 3 bases, with 19 bases between. The CDR3 DNA reads as TGTGCCAGCAGCTTAGTCCGGGACTCCCAGTCGGGCTACGAGCAGTACTTC. This gives the protein CASSLVRDSQSGYEQYF.

The chain carries TRBV5-1 and TRBJ2-3; 11 bases are shared with TRBD2. CDR1 is SGHRS and CDR2 is YFSETQ in the germline V gene. The length of the CDR3 is 16 residues. Unmatched junction bases numbered 2, after V lost 1 base and J lost 1 base. The CDR3: CASSLTSGGGTDTQYF. The CDR3 bases are TGCGCCAGCAGCTTGACTAGCGGGGGAGGCACAGATACGCAGTATTTT.

J is TRBJ1-2 and V is TRBV28; the D gene is possibly TRBD1 (6 bases). The germline V and J ends were trimmed by 6 bases and 3 bases, with 14 bases remaining between them. Per germline, CDR1 MDHEN and CDR2 SYDVKM. This CDR3 is 14 amino acids long. The CDR3 sequence is CASRQQGSYYGYTF. The CDR3 DNA is TGTGCCAGCAGGCAACAGGGCTCTTACTATGGCTACACCTTC.

The chain has TRBV28 and TRBJ2-5; D might be TRBD1 or TRBD2, each matching 5 bases. The CDR3 is 16 amino acids. With 2 bases removed from V and 1 base from J, the gap between germline ends came to 14 bases. The V gene's germline CDR1 is MDHEN and CDR2 SYDVKM. For the CDR3, the DNA is TGTGCCAGCAGTTTACCAGGGAGCGCGGGCCAAGAGACCCAGTACTTC. Its translation is CASSLPGSAGQETQYF. The full variable domain, with the rest looked up from reference TRBV28 and TRBJ2-5, is DVKVTQSSRYLVKRTGEKVFLECVQDMDHENMFWYRQDPGLGLRLIYFSYDVKMKEKGDIPEGYSVSREKKERFSLILESASTNQTSMYLCASSLPGSAGQETQYFGPGTRLLVL.

The gene calls are TRBV6-5 and TRBJ1-2; 7 bases fit TRBD1. The CDR3 contains 15 residues. Germline values: CDR1 MNHEY, CDR2 SVGAGI. The V gene end was trimmed by 5 bases and the J gene end by 4 bases; junction bases not matched to a gene: 10. CDR3 bases: TGTGCCAGCAGTCGTGTAGGGGGCGCAGGCTATGGCTACACCTTC. It specifies CASSRVGGAGYGYTF.

The rearrangement joins TRBV4-1 to TRBJ1-5; 8 bases agree with TRBD1. Germline trimming cut 0 bases from V and 3 bases from J; bases unmatched to any gene: 4. This CDR3 contains 16 residues. Looked up from germline, CDR1 is MGHRA and CDR2 is YSYEKL. The CDR3 region has the DNA TGCGCCAGCAGCCAAGAAGGGCAGGGGGCCAATCAGCCCCAGCATTTT. Its protein is CASSQEGQGANQPQHF.

The chain links TRBV7-3 to TRBJ2-1; no definite D call. The germline V gene has CDR1 SGHTA and CDR2 FQGTGA. Trimming cost V 5 bases and J 8 bases, with 7 bases left between them. The CDR3 is made up of 11 amino acids. CDR3 loop: CASSPGYEQFF. DNA of the CDR3: TGTGCCAGCAGCCCCGGATATGAGCAGTTCTTC.

The CDR3 DNA reads TGCGCCAGCAGCTTGGATTGGGAGGACGAGCAGTACTTC. Translating gives CASSLDWEDEQYF. The rearrangement links TRBV5-1 to TRBJ2-7; D is perhaps TRBD2 (6 bases). The length of the CDR3 is 13 residues. Germline CDR1 is SGHRS and CDR2 is YFSETQ. Trimming took 0 bases from V and 5 from J, leaving 9 bases between them.

This clone was counted between two and nine times. Other DNA variants within this sample encode the same CDR3. This rearrangement joins TRBV7-6 to TRBJ1-5; D gene ambiguous. The ends were cut back, 1 base at V and 1 base at J, with 2 bases in the middle. The CDR3 length is 13 residues. Germline CDR1 reads SGHVS; CDR2 reads FNYEAQ. Here the CDR3 DNA reads TGTGCCAGCAGCTTAGACAGCAATCAGCCCCAGCATTTT. Translated: CASSLDSNQPQHF.

The genes are TRBV30 and TRBJ1-1; weak D call: TRBD1 (5 bases). CDR1 GTSNPN and CDR2 SVGIG come from the germline V gene (reference sequence). The CDR3 extends over 12 amino acids. V lost 8 bases, J lost 1 base, and 11 bases lay in between. The CDR3 protein is CAHTQGNTEAFF. The CDR3 DNA reads TGTGCCCACACCCAGGGGAACACTGAAGCTTTCTTT.

The chain recombines TRBV2 with TRBJ2-3; D remains ambiguous. V lost 0 bases, J lost 5 bases, and 0 bases lay in between. This CDR3 is 11 amino acids long. The germline V gene encodes CDR1 SNHLY and CDR2 FYNNEI. CDR3 in amino acids: CASSEADTQYF. The CDR3, as DNA: TGTGCCAGCAGTGAAGCAGATACGCAGTATTTT.

The chain couples TRBV10-3 to TRBJ2-1; tentatively, D is TRBD1 or TRBD2 (5 bases each). Germline CDR1 reads ENHRY; CDR2 reads SYGVKD. The V end lost 6 bases, the J end lost 4 bases, and 13 bases lay between the germline ends. The CDR3 runs to 14 residues. CDR3 nucleotides: TGTGCCATCAGCCCCCGGGACGGGTACAATGAGCAGTTCTTC. It specifies CAISPRDGYNEQFF.

This clone has a single count. The chain has TRBV14 and TRBJ1-2, with a tentative D call TRBD1 (5 bases). Germline CDR1 and CDR2: SGHDN and FVKESK. The CDR3 is made up of 13 amino acids. V was clipped by 4 bases and J by 4 bases, with 10 bases between them. The CDR3 sequence: CASSPIGTYGYTF. DNA of the CDR3: TGTGCCAGCAGCCCCATAGGGACCTATGGCTACACCTTC. The full variable domain, completed using reference TRBV14 and TRBJ1-2, is EAGVTQFPSHSVIEKGQTVTLRCDPISGHDNLYWYRRVMGKEIKFLLHFVKESKQDESGMPNNRFLAERTGGTYSTLKVQPAELEDSGVYFCASSPIGTYGYTFGSGTRLTVV.

Comments on this clone: This CDR3 is also generated by other DNA sequences in the sample. The chain combines TRBV6-1 with TRBJ2-5, with 7 bases identical to TRBD1. Per the germline V gene, CDR1 is MNHNS and CDR2 is SASEGT. The CDR3 extends over 13 amino acids. J lost 2 bases, V lost 5 bases, and 2 bases had no gene match. CDR3 nucleotide sequence: TGTGCCAGCAGTTCGGGACAGCAAGAGACCCAGTACTTC. As protein: CASSSGQQETQYF.

The chain uses TRBV5-1 and TRBJ1-2, with D tentatively TRBD1 (6 bases). This CDR3 comprises 15 residues. V lost 3 bases and J lost 6, with 18 bases in between. Germline V CDR1 and CDR2: SGHRS, YFSETQ. For the CDR3, the DNA is TGCGCCAGCAGCTCGCATCTGGGAGCAGGGGATGGCTACACCTTC. Translated, it gives CASSSHLGAGDGYTF.

This clone was seen a few times. V and J are TRBV5-1 and TRBJ2-1; D perhaps matches TRBD2 (5 bases). CDR3 size: 14 residues. V lost 4 bases to trimming and J lost 2 bases, with 10 bases between them. Germline CDR1 is SGHRS and CDR2 is YFSETQ. In DNA, the CDR3 is TGCGCCAGCAGCCCACCGACTACCTACAATGAGCAGTTCTTC. Translating gives CASSPPTTYNEQFF. The full variable domain, with the rest looked up from reference TRBV5-1 and TRBJ2-1, is KAGVTQTPRYLIKTRGQQVTLSCSPISGHRSVSWYQQTPGQGLQFLFEYFSETQRNKGNFPGRFSGRQFSNSRSEMNVSTLELGDSALYLCASSPPTTYNEQFFGPGTRLTVL.

The chain couples TRBV18 to TRBJ2-1, with D unresolved. Trimming removed 0 bases at V and 15 bases at J, with 9 bases between. The CDR3 consists of 11 residues. Germline-derived CDR1 and CDR2 are KGHSH and LQKENI. The CDR3 nucleotides are TGTGCCAGCTCACCACCGCCATGGGGGTTCTTC. Amino acids: CASSPPPWGFF. Based on the CDR3 plus reference TRBV18 and TRBJ2-1, the full variable domain is NAGVMQNPRHLVRRRGQEARLRCSPMKGHSHVYWYRQLPEEGLKFMVYLQKENIIDESGMPKERFSAEFPKEGPSILRIQQVVRGDSAAYFCASSPPPWGFFGPGTRLTVL.

This chain joins TRBV6-1 and TRBJ2-5, with D unresolved. The length of the CDR3 is 13 residues. The V end lost 5 bases, the J end lost 5 bases, and 12 bases lay between the germline ends. CDR1 MNHNS and CDR2 SASEGT come from the germline V gene. The CDR3 DNA follows: TGTGCCAGCAGTCCCCTGGACGGGGAGACCCAGTACTTC. This sequence encodes CASSPLDGETQYF.

The V and J genes are TRBV25-1 and TRBJ1-1, with D unclear. CDR1 is MGHDK and CDR2 is SYGVNS in the germline V gene. The CDR3 has 13 amino acids. The germline V and J ends were trimmed by 3 bases and 4 bases, with 9 bases remaining between them. The CDR3 spells CASSDLMGTEAFF. The CDR3 bases are TGTGCCAGCAGTGATCTTATGGGCACTGAAGCTTTCTTT.

The chain couples TRBV30 to TRBJ2-3, with a possible D match to TRBD2 (6 bases). V lost 5 bases and J lost 3, with 21 bases in between. Germline V gene data show CDR1 as GTSNPN and CDR2 as SVGIG (reference sequence). The CDR3 is made up of 16 amino acids. The CDR3 DNA follows: TGTGCCTGGGATAGCGGAGATCAGACGTATACAGATACGCAGTATTTT. It is translated as CAWDSGDQTYTDTQYF.